This T cell receptor beta chain was sequenced for a study of OX40 agonist ivuxolimab in advanced cancers. Notes on this clone: Its antigen remains unidentified.

Study-wide findings and caveats: Researchers did not determine the expanded peripheral T cells' antigen specificity. Those patients achieving a partial response at 0.1-3.0 mg/kg showed among the lowest clonal expansion.

Patients who had autoimmune disease history or got systemic immunosuppression were left out. The assay was immunoSEQ multiplex PCR, and TCRdb's table has in-frame clones only and misses some. The data contain tens of thousands of clones, approximately 80% of them seen just once; the ten biggest clones take up 6.5% to 8.5%. The CDR3 is 17 amino acids. The V and J ends lost 4 bases and 8 bases, in that order; junction bases with no gene match: 20. Germline assignment: CDR1 MNHEY and CDR2 SMNVEV (reference sequence). The sequenced sample was CD4+ or CD8+ T cells sorted from blood, obtained in a trial of the OX40 agonist ivuxolimab. The rearrangement joins TRBV27 to TRBJ2-7; TRBD1 matches at 7 bases. This receptor was obtained from an adult with an advanced solid tumor such as melanoma, head and neck, liver or kidney cancer. As DNA, the CDR3 is TGTGCCAGCAGTTCCTATCCTCCCCGGGACAGCCCTCTTAAGCAGTACTTC. Its translation: CASSSYPPRDSPLKQYF.